Following are 11 T cell receptor beta chains from one sample sequenced in a study of blood T cell repertoires in COVID-19. Using immunoSEQ multiplex PCR, the repertoire was profiled, and TCRdb retains in-frame clones only, with some absent. The sample yields about 310,000 clones, roughly 90% seen once. The sample taken for sequencing was PBMCs or T cells enriched from blood (not recorded which). The receptors here all came from a woman between 40 and 50 years old who had recovered from COVID-19.

V is TRBV27 and J is TRBJ1-6; 8 positions match TRBD1. V dropped 8 bases and J dropped 6; count of bases not matched to a gene: 6. The CDR3 contains 14 residues. CDR1 is MNHEY, CDR2 SMNVEV, per germline (reference sequence). The CDR3 region has the DNA TGTGCCAGCTCTTTCGGACAGGGTAATTCACCCCTCCACTTT. Translation: CASSFGQGNSPLHF.

This clone was found once. The CDR3 loop is CASRPLAGEYGETQYF. CDR3 bases: TGTGCCAGCAGACCTCTAGCGGGTGAATACGGAGAGACCCAGTACTTC. The rearrangement joins TRBV11-2 to TRBJ2-5, with 8 bases that match TRBD2. The CDR3 has 16 amino acids. Germline trimming cut 6 bases from V and 4 bases from J; bases unmatched to any gene: 13. Germline V gene lookup returns CDR1 SGHAT and CDR2 FQNNGV.

Here the CDR3 DNA reads TGCGCCAGCAGCCAAGATAGATTTAACACCGGGGAGCTGTTTTTT. Translating it yields CASSQDRFNTGELFF. This sequence joins TRBV4-3 and TRBJ2-2; D gene ambiguous. The germline gives CDR1 LGHNA, CDR2 YSLEER. Trimming pared 0 bases from V and 2 bases from J, leaving 7 bases between. CDR3 length: 15 residues.

This clone was found a few times. The chain joins TRBV30 to TRBJ1-4, with 7 nucleotides matching TRBD1. The CDR3 has 17 residues. CDR1 is GTSNPN and CDR2 is SVGIG in the germline V gene (reference sequence). V lost 2 bases to trimming and J lost 0 bases; unmatched junction nucleotides: 9. The CDR3 nucleotides are TGTGCCTGGAGTCCCGGGACAGCTAGTCCAACTAATGAAAAACTGTTTTTT. Encoded protein: CAWSPGTASPTNEKLFF.

The chain couples TRBV2 to TRBJ2-4, with TRBD2 matching over 12 bases. Losses at the gene ends were 8 bases for V and 8 bases for J; bases not matched to a gene: 19. This CDR3 is 18 amino acids long. Germline values: CDR1 SNHLY, CDR2 FYNNEI. The CDR3 bases are TGTGCCAGCGCCTTGGCTAGCGGGGGGGGAGGGCGTAGAGACATTCAGTACTTC. Translated: CASALASGGGGRRDIQYF.

The chain couples TRBV27 to TRBJ1-4; 9 nucleotides align to TRBD1. With 6 bases clipped from V and 6 bases from J, the junction kept 8 bases outside the gene matches. CDR3 length equals 15 residues. Germline-derived CDR1 and CDR2 are MNHEY and SMNVEV (reference sequence). The CDR3 is CASRGTGLGDEKLFF. In DNA, the CDR3 is TGTGCCAGCAGAGGGACAGGGTTGGGGGATGAAAAACTGTTTTTT.

The CDR3 is CASSYRSGGHTDTQYF. The CDR3, as DNA: TGTGCCAGCAGCTACCGTAGCGGGGGGCACACAGATACGCAGTATTTT. The chain combines TRBV3-1 (or the pseudogene TRBV3-2) with TRBJ2-3, with 10 bases matching TRBD2. This CDR3 has 16 amino acids. Germline trimming cut 5 bases from V and 2 bases from J; bases unmatched to any gene: 7. Germline-derived CDR1 and CDR2 are LGHDT and YNNKEL (reference sequence).

CDR3 sequence reads: CASSPRGVDSNQPQHF. The CDR3 DNA reads as TGTGCCAGCTCACCACGAGGCGTAGATAGCAATCAGCCCCAGCATTTT. The V call is TRBV18, the J call TRBJ1-5; D unresolved. Germline values: CDR1 KGHSH, CDR2 LQKENI. Trimming took 1 base from V and 0 from J, leaving 10 bases between them. The CDR3 is 16 residues long.

V and J are TRBV7-2 and TRBJ1-3; 8 bases align to TRBD1. The germline CDR1 and CDR2 sequences are SGHTA and FQGNSA. Trimming removed 4 bases from V and 0 bases from J; junction bases left unmatched: 2. The CDR3 runs to 15 residues. CDR3 region: CASSSDRGSGNTIYF. Written as DNA, the CDR3 is TGTGCCAGCAGCTCTGACAGGGGCTCTGGAAACACCATATATTTT.

The V and J genes are TRBV28 and TRBJ1-5; 10 bases are a match to TRBD1. After removal of 6 bases from V and 6 bases from J, the junction contained 8 bases not matched to a gene. Germline lookup yields CDR1 MDHEN and CDR2 SYDVKM. This CDR3 has 15 residues. This CDR3 is CASRPGQGGGQPQHF. The CDR3 DNA reads as TGTGCCAGCAGACCTGGACAGGGGGGCGGTCAGCCCCAGCATTTT.

The chain is built from TRBV5-6 and TRBJ2-7, with 8 bases fitting TRBD2. V shed 4 bases, J shed 5 bases, and the junction held 8 bases outside the gene matches. The CDR3 is 14 amino acids. Germline values: CDR1 SGHDT, CDR2 YYEEEE. CDR3 in amino acids: CASSVPGLENEQYF. CDR3 nucleotide sequence: TGTGCCAGCAGCGTACCGGGACTAGAGAACGAGCAGTACTTC. Variable domain in full (rest from reference TRBV5-6 and TRBJ2-7): DAGVTQSPTHLIKTRGQQVTLRCSPKSGHDTVSWYQQALGQGPQFIFQYYEEEERQRGNFPDRFSGHQFPNYSSELNVNALLLGDSALYLCASSVPGLENEQYFGPGTRLTVT.